This TCR beta chain was captured by sequencing in a study of OX40 agonist ivuxolimab in advanced cancers. Study-wide background: The study treated patients with ivuxolimab, an agonistic anti-OX40 (CD134) antibody.

This CDR3 is 16 amino acids long. Germline lookup yields CDR1 SGHTS and CDR2 YDEGEE. The V gene end was trimmed by 2 bases and the J gene end by 2 bases; junction bases not matched to a gene: 7. Sequencing was performed with immunoSEQ multiplex PCR; in TCRdb, only in-frame clones are kept and a portion is missing. The table has over 45,000 clones, over 80% seen once. The chain uses TRBV5-8 and TRBJ1-5; 7 positions match TRBD1. The sequencing used CD4+ or CD8+ T cells sorted from blood, collected in a trial of the OX40 agonist ivuxolimab. This receptor was taken from an adult with an advanced solid tumor such as melanoma, head and neck, liver or kidney cancer. CDR3 in amino acids: CASSLRGGTGNQPQHF. The CDR3 DNA sequence: TGTGCCAGCAGCTTAAGGGGCGGGACAGGCAATCAGCCCCAGCATTTT.